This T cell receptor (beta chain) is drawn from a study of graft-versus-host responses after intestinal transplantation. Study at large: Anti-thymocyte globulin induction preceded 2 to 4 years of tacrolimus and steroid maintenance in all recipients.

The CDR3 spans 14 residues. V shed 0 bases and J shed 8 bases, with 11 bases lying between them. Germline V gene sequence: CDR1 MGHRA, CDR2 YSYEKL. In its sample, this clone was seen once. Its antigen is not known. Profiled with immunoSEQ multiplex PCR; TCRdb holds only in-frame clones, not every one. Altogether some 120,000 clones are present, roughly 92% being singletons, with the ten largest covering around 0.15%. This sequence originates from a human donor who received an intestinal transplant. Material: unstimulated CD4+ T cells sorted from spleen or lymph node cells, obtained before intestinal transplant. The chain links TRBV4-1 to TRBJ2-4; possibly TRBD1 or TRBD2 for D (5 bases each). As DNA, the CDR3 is TGCGCCAGCAGCCAAGATGGGGACGAGGACATTCAGTACTTC. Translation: CASSQDGDEDIQYF.